This entry describes one T cell receptor (beta chain). What it binds is not known. Indicated time point: before natalizumab initiation. J lost 2 bases, V lost 9 bases, and 10 bases had no gene match. The CDR3 is made up of 15 amino acids. Germline CDR1 and CDR2: MNHNY and SVGAGI (reference sequence). The survey-level immunoSEQ assay was used. Each PCR contained spiked synthetic TR CDR3 controls spanning every V-J pairing. The assay was immunoSEQ multiplex PCR, and TCRdb's table has in-frame clones only and misses some. The sample yields 31,000 or so clones, about 89% seen once. These data originate in a study of multiple sclerosis patients with progressive multifocal leukoencephalopathy. Turning to the study itself: Multiple sclerosis patients on natalizumab who never developed PML served as longitudinally sampled controls. Study-wide findings and caveats: Preferential TRBV-TRBJ pairings or common gene usage were not detected at PML.

The V and J genes are TRBV6-6 and TRBJ2-1, with 7 bases aligning to TRBD2. Sequencing was performed on PBMCs. This receptor was obtained from a human donor with multiple sclerosis. DNA of the CDR3: TGTGCCAGTAGACCCGGGACTAACCCCTACAATGAGCAGTTCTTC. Its protein product is CASRPGTNPYNEQFF.